This T cell receptor beta chain derives from a study of T cell responses to AZD1222 COVID-19 vaccine. The study's findings and limits: Vaccine-associated CD4 TCRs spanned spike, dominant at 160-218 and 743-854.

With regard to this clone: Its antigen is still unknown.

The data were produced by immunoSEQ multiplex PCR, yet TCRdb's version contains in-frame clones alone and is incomplete. The data hold approximately 150,000 clones, with about 92% observed a single time. In germline, CDR1 is SGHTA, CDR2 FQGNSA. There are 15 residues in the CDR3. V gave up 1 base and J gave up 10 bases, with 20 bases separating them. Sequences were derived from peripheral blood, sampled after recovery from COVID-19. The TCR originated in an adult who had recovered from COVID-19. V is TRBV7-2 and J is TRBJ2-7, with D perhaps given as TRBD1 or TRBD2 (7 bases each). CDR3 sequence: CASSLEGAAGSTQYF. CDR3 bases: TGTGCCAGCAGCTTAGAGGGGGCAGCGGGATCCACTCAGTACTTC.